This entry concerns a single T cell receptor (beta chain). CDR3 length equals 13 residues. The V gene lost 5 bases and the J gene lost 2 bases, with 7 bases spanning the gap. Germline CDR1 and CDR2: SNHLY and FYNNEI. How the authors handled the data: From reference gene primer amplification, estimates of nucleated cell counts were derived. TCRdb keeps only in-frame clones here, not all; method: immunoSEQ multiplex PCR. That table supplies the V and J calls and clone size; D and trimming were determined from the DNA. The sample lists more than 75,000 clones; 85% to 90% were seen once. These data originate in a study of blood T cell repertoires in COVID-19. Study-wide background: Sites across the United States, Italy and Spain contributed samples from acute and convalescent COVID-19.

The chain combines TRBV2 with TRBJ2-1; D is possibly TRBD2 (5 bases). The receptor was derived from a woman in her 70s with acute or convalescent COVID-19. Sequencing input: peripheral blood. In DNA, the CDR3 is TGTGCCAGCAGTTACGGGGCCTACAATGAGCAGTTCTTC. Amino acid sequence: CASSYGAYNEQFF.